The following is a T cell receptor beta chain sequence with its context. Unmatched junction bases numbered 12, after V lost 4 bases and J lost 7 bases. Germline CDR1 and CDR2: KGHSH and LQKENI. This CDR3 has 16 residues. Per the original data handling: Estimation of nucleated cell counts relied on the amplification of reference gene primers. Clones were read by immunoSEQ multiplex PCR, and TCRdb kept only the in-frame ones, dropping some. The V and J calls and clone size come from that table; D and trimming were worked out from the DNA. The sample contains about 160,000 clones, 80% to 90% of which appear only once. This sample was taken from a study of blood T cell repertoires in COVID-19. In the study overall: Sites in the United States, Italy and Spain provided acute and convalescent COVID-19 samples.

Sequencing was done on a sample of peripheral blood. This clonotype was sampled from a woman aged 60-75 years who had recovered from COVID-19. The chain is built from TRBV18 and TRBJ1-5; 8 bases agree with TRBD1. CDR3 protein: CASSRYEDRVYQPQHF. CDR3 sequence (DNA): TGTGCCAGCTCACGATACGAGGACAGGGTGTACCAGCCCCAGCATTTT.